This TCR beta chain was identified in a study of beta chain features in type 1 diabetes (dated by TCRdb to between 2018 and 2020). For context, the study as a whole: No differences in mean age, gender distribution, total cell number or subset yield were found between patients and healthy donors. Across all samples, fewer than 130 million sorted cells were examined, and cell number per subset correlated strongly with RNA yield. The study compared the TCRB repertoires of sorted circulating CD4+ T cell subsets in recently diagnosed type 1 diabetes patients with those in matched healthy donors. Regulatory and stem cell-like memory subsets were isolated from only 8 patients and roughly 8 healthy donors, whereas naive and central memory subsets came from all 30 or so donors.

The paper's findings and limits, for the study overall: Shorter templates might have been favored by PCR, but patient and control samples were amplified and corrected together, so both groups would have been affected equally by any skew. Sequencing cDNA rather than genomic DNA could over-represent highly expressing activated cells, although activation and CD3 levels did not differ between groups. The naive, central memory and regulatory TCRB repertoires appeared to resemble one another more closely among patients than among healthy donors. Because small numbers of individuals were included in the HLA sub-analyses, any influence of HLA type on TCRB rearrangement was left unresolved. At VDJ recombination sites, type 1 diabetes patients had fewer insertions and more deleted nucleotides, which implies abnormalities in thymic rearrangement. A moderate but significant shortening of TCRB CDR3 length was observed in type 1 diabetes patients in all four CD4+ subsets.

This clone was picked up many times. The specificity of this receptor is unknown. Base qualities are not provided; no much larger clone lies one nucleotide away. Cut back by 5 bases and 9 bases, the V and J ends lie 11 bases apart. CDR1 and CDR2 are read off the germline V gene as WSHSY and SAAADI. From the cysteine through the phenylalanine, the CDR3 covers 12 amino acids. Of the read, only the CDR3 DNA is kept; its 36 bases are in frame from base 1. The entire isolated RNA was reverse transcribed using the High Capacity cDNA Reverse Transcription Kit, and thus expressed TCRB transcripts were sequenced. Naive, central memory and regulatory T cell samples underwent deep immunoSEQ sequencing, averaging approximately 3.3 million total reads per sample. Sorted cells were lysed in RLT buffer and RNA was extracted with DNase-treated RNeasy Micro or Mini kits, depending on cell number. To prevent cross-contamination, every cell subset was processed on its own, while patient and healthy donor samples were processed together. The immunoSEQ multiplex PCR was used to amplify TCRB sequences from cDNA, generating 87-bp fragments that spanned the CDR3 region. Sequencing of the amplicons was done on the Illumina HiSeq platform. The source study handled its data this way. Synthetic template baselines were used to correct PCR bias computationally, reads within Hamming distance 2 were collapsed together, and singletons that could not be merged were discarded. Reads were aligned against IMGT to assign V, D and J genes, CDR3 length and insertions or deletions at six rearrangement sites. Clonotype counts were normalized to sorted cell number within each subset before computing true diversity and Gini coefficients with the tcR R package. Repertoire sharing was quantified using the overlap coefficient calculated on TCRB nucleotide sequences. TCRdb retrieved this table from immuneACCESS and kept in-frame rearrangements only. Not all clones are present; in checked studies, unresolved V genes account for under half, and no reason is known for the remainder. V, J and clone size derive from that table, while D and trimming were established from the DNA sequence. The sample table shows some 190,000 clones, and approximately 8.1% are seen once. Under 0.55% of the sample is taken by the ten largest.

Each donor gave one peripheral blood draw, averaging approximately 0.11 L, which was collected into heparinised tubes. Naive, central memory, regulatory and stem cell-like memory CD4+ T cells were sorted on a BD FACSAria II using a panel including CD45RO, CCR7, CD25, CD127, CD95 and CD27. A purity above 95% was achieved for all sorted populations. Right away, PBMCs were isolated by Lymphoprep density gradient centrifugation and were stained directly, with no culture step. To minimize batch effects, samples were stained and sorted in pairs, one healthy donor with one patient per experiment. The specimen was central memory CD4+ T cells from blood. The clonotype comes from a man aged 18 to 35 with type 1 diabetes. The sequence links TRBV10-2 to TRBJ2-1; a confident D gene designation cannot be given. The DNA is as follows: TGCGCCAGCAGTCGCTTCCCGGGTGAGCAGTTCTTC. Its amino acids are CASSRFPGEQFF.